This T cell receptor (beta chain) stems from a study of T cells in Graves' hyperthyroidism and ophthalmopathy. The wider study: Staff took peripheral blood when the initial diagnosis was made, before any treatment began.

General study points: Blood shared most expanded thyroid clonotypes above 0.001.

Regarding this clonotype: Its target is not known.

Diagnosis relied on clinical symptoms, serum thyroxine and TRAb, thyroid ultrasound and orbital computed tomography. Over 9 ml of fresh peripheral blood supplied the PBMCs. This CDR3 comprises 15 residues. V shed 5 bases, J shed 5 bases, and the junction held 7 bases outside the gene matches. What was amplified from RNA transcripts were TCR beta CDR3 regions. HTBI primers were used for first-round RT-PCR of the TCR CDR3. A single record per CDR3 protein comes from TCRdb applying MiXCR to the multiplex PCR reads. There are fewer than 550,000 distinct CDR3 sequences in the sample; around a sixth occur only once, and 7.5% to 9% lies in the top ten.

Sequencing was carried out using blood. This clonotype was sampled from a woman between 18 and 30 years old with Graves' hyperthyroidism. The chain has TRBV12-3 or TRBV12-4 and TRBJ2-1; 9 nucleotides agree with TRBD2. CDR3 nucleotides: TGTGCCAGCAGTCTCAGGACTAGCGCCGACAATGAGCAGTTCTTC. This gives the protein CASSLRTSADNEQFF.